This is a list of T cell receptor beta chains from one sample in a study of blood T cell repertoires in COVID-19. Produced via immunoSEQ multiplex PCR; TCRdb's table is partial and in-frame only. The profile shows more than 140,000 clones, 75% to 85% of them singletons. The sequenced sample consisted of peripheral blood. These receptors came from a woman between 50 and 59 years old in a cohort sampled during active or convalescent COVID-19. CDR3s leave out the opening cysteine and the closing phenylalanine or tryptophan. The order of the fields is V gene, J gene, CDR3 protein.

TRBV7-6	TRBJ1-1	ASSLAGQQMNTEAF
TRBV2	TRBJ2-7	ASRVGGLGYEQY
TRBV19	TRBJ1-1	ASSISGGEAF
TRBV9	TRBJ2-7	ASSSPDRTYEQY
TRBV29-1	TRBJ1-6	SVVQNENSPLH
TRBV6-5	TRBJ2-1	ASSYSSGGSDFTF
TRBV4-1	TRBJ2-1	ASSQGWSSYNEQF
TRBV11-3	TRBJ2-5	ASSLGQGPQETQY
TRBV9	TRBJ2-2	ASSVDGGHTGELF
TRBV6-4	TRBJ1-2	ASSETGMSYGYT
TRBV5-1	TRBJ2-5	ASSAGGTGETQY
TRBV9	TRBJ2-3	ASKSNSRDTQY
TRBV4-1	TRBJ2-7	ASSQEWDSVLYEQY
TRBV29-1	TRBJ2-7	SVSGTEHYEQY
TRBV12-3/TRBV12-4	TRBJ2-1	ASSSGGYNEQF
TRBV3-1/TRBV3-2	TRBJ2-5	ASSQGEGQETQY
TRBV12-3/TRBV12-4	TRBJ2-5	ASRRTRGETQY
TRBV19	TRBJ1-2	ASSIPTGSYGYT
TRBV6-5	TRBJ1-5	ASRWTGDSNQPQH
TRBV6-6	TRBJ1-1	ASSTDRGVNTEAF
TRBV5-1	TRBJ2-3	ASSRRSGTGGTDTQY
TRBV19	TRBJ1-5	ATEPTPARQGQQPQH
TRBV18	TRBJ1-1	ASSRTQDTEAF
TRBV3-1/TRBV3-2	TRBJ1-1	ASSPPGPANTEAF
TRBV29-1	TRBJ1-6	SVATGNNSPLH
TRBV7-9	TRBJ1-1	ASSLRSGNTEAF
TRBV6-5	TRBJ2-1	ASGGNSMDEQF
TRBV5-1	TRBJ1-4	ASSLGDSPNEKLF
TRBV7-8	TRBJ2-2	ASSERLAGGANTGELF
TRBV2	TRBJ2-7	ASSVQGTYYEQY
TRBV19	TRBJ2-7	ASSIDIARSAEQY
TRBV19	TRBJ2-1	ASSGTSGSFVNEQF
TRBV10-1	TRBJ2-2	ASKGQGRRTGELF
TRBV3-1/TRBV3-2	TRBJ1-3	ASSEARIQSPRNTIY
TRBV29-1	TRBJ2-2	SVDGGNTGELF
TRBV2	TRBJ2-2	ASSASGGWSGELF
TRBV2	TRBJ1-2	ASSEANLRDGYT
TRBV30	TRBJ1-1	AWRTGRVDTEAF
TRBV3-1/TRBV3-2	TRBJ2-7	ASSQEGGYEQY
TRBV9	TRBJ2-5	ASTAGGIGAQY
TRBV13	TRBJ1-5	ASSVQGADQPQH
TRBV30	TRBJ1-1	AWGQGTEAF